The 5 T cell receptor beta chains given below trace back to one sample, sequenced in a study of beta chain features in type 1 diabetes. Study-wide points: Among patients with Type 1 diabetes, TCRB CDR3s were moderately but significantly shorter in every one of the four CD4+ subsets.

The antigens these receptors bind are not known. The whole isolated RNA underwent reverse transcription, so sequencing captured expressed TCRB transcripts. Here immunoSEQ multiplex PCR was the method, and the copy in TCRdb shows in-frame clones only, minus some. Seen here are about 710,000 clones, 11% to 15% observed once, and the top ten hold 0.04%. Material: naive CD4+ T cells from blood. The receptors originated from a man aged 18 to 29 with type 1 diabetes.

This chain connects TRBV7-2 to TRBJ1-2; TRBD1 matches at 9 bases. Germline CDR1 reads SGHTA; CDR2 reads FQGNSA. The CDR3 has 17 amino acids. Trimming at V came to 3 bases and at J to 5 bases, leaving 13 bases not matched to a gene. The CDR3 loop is CASSLGGTGISFYGYTF. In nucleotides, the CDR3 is TGTGCCAGCAGCTTGGGAGGGACAGGGATATCTTTTTATGGCTACACCTTC.

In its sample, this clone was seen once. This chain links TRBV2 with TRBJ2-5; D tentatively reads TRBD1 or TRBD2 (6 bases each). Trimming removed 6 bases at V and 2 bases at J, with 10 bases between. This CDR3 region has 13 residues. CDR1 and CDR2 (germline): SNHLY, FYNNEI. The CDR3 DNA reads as TGTGCCAGCAGGAGGGGGGTGCAAGAGACCCAGTACTTC. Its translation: CASRRGVQETQYF.

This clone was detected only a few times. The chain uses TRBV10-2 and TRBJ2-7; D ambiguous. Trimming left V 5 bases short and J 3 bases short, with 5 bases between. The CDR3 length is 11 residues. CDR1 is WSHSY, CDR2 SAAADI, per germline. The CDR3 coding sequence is TGCGCCAGCAGTCAACTCTACGAGCAGTACTTC. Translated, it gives CASSQLYEQYF.

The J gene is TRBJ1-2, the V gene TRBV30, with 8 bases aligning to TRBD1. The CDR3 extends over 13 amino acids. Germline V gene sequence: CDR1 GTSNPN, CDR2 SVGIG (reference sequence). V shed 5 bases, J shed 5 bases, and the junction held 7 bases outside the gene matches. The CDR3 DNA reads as TGTGCCTGGGGGACAGGCCTCGGGTATGGCTACACCTTC. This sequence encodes CAWGTGLGYGYTF.

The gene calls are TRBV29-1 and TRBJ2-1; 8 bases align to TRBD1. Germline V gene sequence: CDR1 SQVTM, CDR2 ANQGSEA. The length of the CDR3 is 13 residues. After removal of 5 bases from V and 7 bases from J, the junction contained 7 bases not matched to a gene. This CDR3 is CSVSRTGRNEQFF. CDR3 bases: TGCAGCGTTTCCAGGACAGGGAGGAATGAGCAGTTCTTC.